Listed below are T cell receptor beta chains from one sample, sequenced in a study of T cells in Graves' hyperthyroidism and ophthalmopathy. Via MiXCR, TCRdb re-called the multiplex PCR reads, giving one row per CDR3 protein. The table records a few hundred thousand distinct CDR3 sequences, about half of them present only once. Source material: peripheral blood or thyroid tissue (not recorded which). These receptors all stem from a woman aged 18-29 years with Graves' hyperthyroidism. Both conserved end residues are part of each CDR3. D genes are given only for firm matches. Size tells how often a clone was seen (once, few, many) or the class of an expanded clone, and some rows leave it out.

v_call	j_call	d_call	clone_size	cdr3_nt	cdr3_aa
TRBV5-1	TRBJ1-1	-	many	TGCGCCAGCAGATTCGGGAGGGGACCTGGTAGGATCATGAACACTGAAGCTTTCTTT	CASRFGRGPGRIMNTEAFF
TRBV4-2	TRBJ1-3	-	-	TGTGCCAGCAGCCAAGACGAGTTCCCGGGGCAGCCACTGCGAAACACCATATATTTT	CASSQDEFPGQPLRNTIYF
TRBV2	TRBJ1-5	TRBD1	-	TGTGCCAGCCAGAAGGACAGGGGCGGTCAGCCCCAGCATTTT	CASQKDRGGQPQHF
TRBV4-1	TRBJ1-3	-	many	TGCGCCAGCAGGCGAGCCTTCGGGCTTGGAAACACCATATATTTT	CASRRAFGLGNTIYF
TRBV12-3/TRBV12-4	TRBJ2-7	TRBD1	-	TGTGCCAGCAGTTTACTAGGAGACAGGGGGTACAATGAGCAGTACTTC	CASSLLGDRGYNEQYF
TRBV20-1	TRBJ2-5	TRBD2	many	TGCAGTGCTATTAGCGGGAGGGCGGAGACCCAGTACTTC	CSAISGRAETQYF
TRBV10-3	TRBJ1-3	-	once	TGTGCCATCAGTGTGTGGGGGCTTGGAAACACCATATATTTT	CAISVWGLGNTIYF
TRBV9	TRBJ1-2	-	many	TGTGCCAGCAGCCCCCATTGGTCAGGACACTATGGCTACACCTTC	CASSPHWSGHYGYTF
TRBV7-2	TRBJ1-2	TRBD1	many	TGTGCCAGCAGCCCAGGGACAGGGGGCGTCTATGGCTACACCTTC	CASSPGTGGVYGYTF
TRBV15	TRBJ1-5	-	many	TGTGCCACCAGCAGAGATCTGTCGGACCGGCCCCAGCATTTT	CATSRDLSDRPQHF
TRBV7-9	TRBJ2-7	-	many	TGTGCCAGCAGTCCCAGGGGAGTTTTCGACGAGCAGTACTTC	CASSPRGVFDEQYF
TRBV20-1	TRBJ1-1	-	-	TGCAGTGCTAGTTGGGCAGTCAACACTGAAGCTTTCTTT	CSASWAVNTEAFF
TRBV7-7	TRBJ2-2	-	many	TGTGCCAGCAGCTTAGACCCAACCGGGGAGCTGTTTTTT	CASSLDPTGELFF
TRBV12-3/TRBV12-4	TRBJ1-6	-	many	TGTGCCAGCAGCACGACGGACAGAAACTCACCCCTCCACTTT	CASSTTDRNSPLHF
TRBV19	TRBJ1-1	-	many	TGTGCCAGTAGTATTCGGGGGGGTAACACTGAAGCTTTCTTT	CASSIRGGNTEAFF
TRBV20-1	TRBJ1-6	TRBD1	-	TGCAGTGCTAGTGAGTCAGGGGGATCACCCCTCCACTTT	CSASESGGSPLHF
TRBV15	TRBJ1-2	-	-	TGTGCCACCAGCAGAGATCGGGTCGAGCACTATGGCTACACCTTC	CATSRDRVEHYGYTF
TRBV20-1	TRBJ2-7	-	many	TGCAGTGCTAGAGACGGCCTGCGGAATTTCTTGGCAAACTCCTACGAGCAGTACTTC	CSARDGLRNFLANSYEQYF